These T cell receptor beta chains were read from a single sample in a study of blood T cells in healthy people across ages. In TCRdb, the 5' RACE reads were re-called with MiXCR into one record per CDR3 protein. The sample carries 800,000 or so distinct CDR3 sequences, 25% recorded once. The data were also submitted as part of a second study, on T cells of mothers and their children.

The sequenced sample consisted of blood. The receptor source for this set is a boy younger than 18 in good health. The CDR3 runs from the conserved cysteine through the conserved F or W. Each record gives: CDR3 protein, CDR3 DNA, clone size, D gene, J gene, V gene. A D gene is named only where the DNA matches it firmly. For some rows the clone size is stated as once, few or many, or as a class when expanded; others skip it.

CDR3: CASSLLNEQYF; DNA: TGTGCCAGCAGTTTACTCAACGAGCAGTACTTC; size: .; D: .; J: TRBJ2-7; V: TRBV28
CDR3: CASSLAPGQGATNEQFF; DNA: TGTGCCAGCAGCTTAGCTCCGGGACAGGGGGCTACGAATGAGCAGTTCTTC; size: few; D: TRBD1; J: TRBJ2-1; V: TRBV7-2
CDR3: CASSLQDTETQYF; DNA: TGTGCCAGCAGCTTACAGGATACAGAGACCCAGTACTTC; size: few; D: .; J: TRBJ2-5; V: TRBV7-9
CDR3: CASSLQRSGAPNLNEQFF; DNA: TGCGCCAGCAGCTTACAGCGGTCGGGAGCCCCGAACCTAAATGAGCAGTTCTTC; size: .; D: .; J: TRBJ2-1; V: TRBV4-3
CDR3: CSASEYGGRSYNEQFF; DNA: TGCAGTGCTAGCGAATACGGCGGGAGGTCCTACAATGAGCAGTTCTTC; size: .; D: TRBD2; J: TRBJ2-1; V: TRBV20-1
CDR3: CASSPRQGSPPEQYF; DNA: TGCGCCAGCAGTCCGAGACAGGGGTCGCCTCCCGAGCAGTACTTC; size: .; D: TRBD1; J: TRBJ2-7; V: TRBV5-1
CDR3: CSVSVGAGATILDEQYF; DNA: TGCAGCGTTAGTGTTGGAGCGGGCGCTACAATTTTGGACGAGCAGTACTTC; size: few; D: .; J: TRBJ2-7; V: TRBV29-1
CDR3: CASSSPGLVYTQYF; DNA: TGTGCCAGCAGTTCGCCGGGACTAGTGTATACGCAGTATTTT; size: few; D: TRBD2; J: TRBJ2-3; V: TRBV6-2/TRBV6-3
CDR3: CASSGDTEAFF; DNA: TGTGCCAGCTCAGGGGACACTGAAGCTTTCTTT; size: few; D: .; J: TRBJ1-1; V: TRBV11-2
CDR3: CSARDLSPRGHEQYF; DNA: TGCAGTGCTAGAGATCTAAGTCCCAGGGGGCACGAGCAGTACTTC; size: many; D: TRBD1; J: TRBJ2-7; V: TRBV20-1
CDR3: CSARERGGGLTDTQYF; DNA: TGCAGTGCTAGAGAGCGCGGCGGGGGACTCACAGATACGCAGTATTTT; size: .; D: TRBD2; J: TRBJ2-3; V: TRBV20-1
CDR3: CASSPLGTSGNNEQFF; DNA: TGTGCCAGCTCACCACTGGGGACTAGCGGGAACAATGAGCAGTTCTTC; size: .; D: TRBD2; J: TRBJ2-1; V: TRBV18
CDR3: CSARDRGRPNQPQHF; DNA: TGCAGTGCTAGAGATCGGGGGAGGCCAAATCAGCCCCAGCATTTT; size: .; D: .; J: TRBJ1-5; V: TRBV20-1
CDR3: CASSPGTGMTDTQYF; DNA: TGTGCCAGCAGCCCCGGGACAGGGATGACAGATACGCAGTATTTT; size: few; D: TRBD1; J: TRBJ2-3; V: TRBV28